This TCR beta chain was recovered during a study of cytomegalovirus exposure and HLA in healthy donors. In the PCR, 60 Vbeta and 13 Jbeta primers were used. Using immunoSEQ multiplex PCR, the repertoire was profiled, and TCRdb retains in-frame clones only, with some absent. The sample holds 100,000 to 150,000 clones, 81% seen once. This clone was counted a few times. One junction end disagrees with the germline gene, perhaps due to a read error. The CDR3 length is 15 residues. Germline loops: CDR1 SSHAT, CDR2 FNYEAQ (reference sequence). The sample consisted of PBMCs. V and J are TRBV7-7 and TRBJ2-1, with 11 bases identical to TRBD2. This TCR came from a woman aged 40 to 55 in good health and CMV-seropositive. CDR3: CASSLAGGEYNEQFF. The CDR3 region has the DNA TGTGCTAGCAGCCTAGCGGGGGGTGAATACAATGAGCAGTTCTTC.